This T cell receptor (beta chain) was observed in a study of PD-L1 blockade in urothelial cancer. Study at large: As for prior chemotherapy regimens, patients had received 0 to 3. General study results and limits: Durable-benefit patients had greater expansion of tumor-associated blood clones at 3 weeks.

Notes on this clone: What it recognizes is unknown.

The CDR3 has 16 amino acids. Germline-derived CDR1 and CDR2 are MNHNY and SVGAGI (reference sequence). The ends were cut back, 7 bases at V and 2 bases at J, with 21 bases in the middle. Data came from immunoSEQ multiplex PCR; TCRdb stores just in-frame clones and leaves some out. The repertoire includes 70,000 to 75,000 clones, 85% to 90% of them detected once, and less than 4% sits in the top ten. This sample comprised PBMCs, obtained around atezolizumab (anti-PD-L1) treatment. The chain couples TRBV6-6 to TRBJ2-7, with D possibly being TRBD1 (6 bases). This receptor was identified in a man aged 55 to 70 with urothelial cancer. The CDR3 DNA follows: TGTGCCAGCACTGACCGTCAGGGGATTCTTCCCTACGAGCAGTACTTC. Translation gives CASTDRQGILPYEQYF.